This TCR beta chain was recovered during a study of blood T cell repertoires in COVID-19. Across the whole study: Italy, Spain and the United States were the sources of the convalescent and acute COVID-19 samples. From T cells, B-cell-depleted T cells, or PBMCs came the material, which was cDNA or gDNA.

The method was immunoSEQ multiplex PCR; TCRdb's version includes in-frame clones alone and lacks a portion of them. The data contain approximately 180,000 clones, about 83% of them singletons. The CDR3 contains 17 residues. J gave up 2 bases and V 5 bases, and 8 bases lay outside the gene matches. CDR1 LNHNV and CDR2 YYDKDF come from the germline V gene (reference sequence). Sequenced input: peripheral blood. This sequence originates from a woman between 70 and 85 years old with COVID-19, enrolled during active disease. J is TRBJ2-1 and V is TRBV15; 11 bases fit TRBD2. CDR3 region: CATSRELAGVPYNEQFF. Here the CDR3 DNA reads TGTGCCACCAGCCGGGAACTAGCGGGAGTCCCCTACAATGAGCAGTTCTTC. The complete variable domain, with remaining parts taken from reference TRBV15 and TRBJ2-1, reads DAMVIQNPRYQVTQFGKPVTLSCSQTLNHNVMYWYQQKSSQAPKLLFHYYDKDFNNEADTPDNFQSRRPNTSFCFLDIRSPGLGDTAMYLCATSRELAGVPYNEQFFGPGTRLTVL.